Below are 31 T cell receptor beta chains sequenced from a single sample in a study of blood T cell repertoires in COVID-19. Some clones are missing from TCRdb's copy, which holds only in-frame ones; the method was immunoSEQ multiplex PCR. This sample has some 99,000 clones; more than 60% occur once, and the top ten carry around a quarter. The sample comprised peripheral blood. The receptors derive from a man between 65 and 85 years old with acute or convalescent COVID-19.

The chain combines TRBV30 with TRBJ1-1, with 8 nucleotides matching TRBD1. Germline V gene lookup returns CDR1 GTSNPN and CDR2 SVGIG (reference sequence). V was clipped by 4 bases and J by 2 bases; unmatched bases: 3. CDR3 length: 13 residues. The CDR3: CAWTGGANTEAFF. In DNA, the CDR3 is TGTGCCTGGACAGGGGGCGCAAACACTGAAGCTTTCTTT. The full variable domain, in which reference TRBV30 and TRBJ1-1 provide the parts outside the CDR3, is SQTIHQWPATLVQPVGSPLSLECTVEGTSNPNLYWYRQAAGRGLQLLFYSVGIGQISSEVPQNLSASRPQDRQFILSSKKLLLSDSGFYLCAWTGGANTEAFFGQGTRLTVV.

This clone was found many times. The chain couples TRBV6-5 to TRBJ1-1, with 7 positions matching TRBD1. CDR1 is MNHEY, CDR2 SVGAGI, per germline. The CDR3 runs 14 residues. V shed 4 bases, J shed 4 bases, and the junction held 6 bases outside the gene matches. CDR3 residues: CASSWGQPGTEAFF. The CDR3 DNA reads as TGTGCCAGCAGTTGGGGACAGCCGGGCACTGAAGCTTTCTTT.

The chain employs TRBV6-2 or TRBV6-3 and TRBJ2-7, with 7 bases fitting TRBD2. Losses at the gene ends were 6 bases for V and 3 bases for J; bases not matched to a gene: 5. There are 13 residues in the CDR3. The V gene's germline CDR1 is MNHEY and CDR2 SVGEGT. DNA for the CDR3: TGTGCCAGCAGCGACGGGGGGTACTACGAGCAGTACTTC. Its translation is CASSDGGYYEQYF.

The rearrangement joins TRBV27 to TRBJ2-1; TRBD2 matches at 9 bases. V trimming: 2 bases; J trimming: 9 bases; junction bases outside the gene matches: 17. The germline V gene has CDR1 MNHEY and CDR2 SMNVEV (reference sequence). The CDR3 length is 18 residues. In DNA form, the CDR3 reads TGTGCCAGCAGTTTAGAGGGTGCGCCTAGCGGGGTAAGGAGTGAGCAGTTCTTC. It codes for CASSLEGAPSGVRSEQFF.

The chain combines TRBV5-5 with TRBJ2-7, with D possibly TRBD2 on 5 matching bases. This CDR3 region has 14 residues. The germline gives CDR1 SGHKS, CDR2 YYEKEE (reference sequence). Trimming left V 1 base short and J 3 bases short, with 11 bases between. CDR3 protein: CASSLIQRHYEQYF. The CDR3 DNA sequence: TGTGCCAGCAGCTTGATCCAGCGGCACTACGAGCAGTACTTC.

The CDR3 is CANGGPNQPQHF. The CDR3 DNA follows: TGTGCAAACGGGGGTCCTAATCAGCCCCAGCATTTT. The rearrangement joins TRBV10-3 to TRBJ1-5; D is perhaps TRBD1 (5 bases). This CDR3 is 12 amino acids long. Germline V gives CDR1 ENHRY, CDR2 SYGVKD.

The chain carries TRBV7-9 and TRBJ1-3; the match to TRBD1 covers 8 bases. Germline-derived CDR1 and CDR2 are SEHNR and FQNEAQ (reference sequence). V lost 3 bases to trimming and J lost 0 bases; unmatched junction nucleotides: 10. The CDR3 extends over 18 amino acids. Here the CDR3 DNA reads TGTGCCAGCAGCTTTAGGACAGGGACCCTCGCCTCTGGAAACACCATATATTTT. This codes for CASSFRTGTLASGNTIYF.

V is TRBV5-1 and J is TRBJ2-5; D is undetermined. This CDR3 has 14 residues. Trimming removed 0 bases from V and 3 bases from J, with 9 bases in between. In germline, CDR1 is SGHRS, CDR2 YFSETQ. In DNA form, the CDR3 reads TGCGCCAGCAGCTTGGCCCCAGGCGAAGAGACCCAGTACTTC. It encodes CASSLAPGEETQYF.

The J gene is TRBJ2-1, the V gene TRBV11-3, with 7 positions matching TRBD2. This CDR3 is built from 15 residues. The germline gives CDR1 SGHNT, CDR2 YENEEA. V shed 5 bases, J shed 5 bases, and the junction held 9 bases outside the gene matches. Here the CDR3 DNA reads TGTGCCAGCAGCCCCCGCGGGGGAGGAGACAATGAGCAGTTCTTC. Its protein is CASSPRGGGDNEQFF. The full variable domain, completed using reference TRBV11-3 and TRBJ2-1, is EAGVVQSPRYKIIEKKQPVAFWCNPISGHNTLYWYLQNLGQGPELLIRYENEEAVDDSQLPKDRFSAERLKGVDSTLKIQPAELGDSAVYLCASSPRGGGDNEQFFGPGTRLTVL.

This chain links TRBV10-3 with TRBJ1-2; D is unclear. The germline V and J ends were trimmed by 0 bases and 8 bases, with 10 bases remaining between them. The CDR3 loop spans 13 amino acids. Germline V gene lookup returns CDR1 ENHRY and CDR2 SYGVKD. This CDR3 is CAISESRQLGYTF. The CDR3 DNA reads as TGTGCCATCAGTGAGTCGCGGCAATTGGGCTACACCTTC.

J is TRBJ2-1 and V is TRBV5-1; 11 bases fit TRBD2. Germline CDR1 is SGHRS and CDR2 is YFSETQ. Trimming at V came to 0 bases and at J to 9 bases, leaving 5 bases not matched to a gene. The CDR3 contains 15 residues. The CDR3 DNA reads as TGCGCCAGCAGCTTGGGCGGGACTAGCGGCGGTGAGCAGTTCTTC. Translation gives CASSLGGTSGGEQFF.

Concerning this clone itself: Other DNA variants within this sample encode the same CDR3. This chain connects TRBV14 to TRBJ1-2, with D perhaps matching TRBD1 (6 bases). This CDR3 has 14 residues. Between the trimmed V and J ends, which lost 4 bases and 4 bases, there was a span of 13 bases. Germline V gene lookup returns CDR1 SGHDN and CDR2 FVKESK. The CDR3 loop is CASSPGQNLYGYTF. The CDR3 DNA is TGTGCCAGCAGCCCCGGACAGAACCTCTATGGCTACACCTTC.

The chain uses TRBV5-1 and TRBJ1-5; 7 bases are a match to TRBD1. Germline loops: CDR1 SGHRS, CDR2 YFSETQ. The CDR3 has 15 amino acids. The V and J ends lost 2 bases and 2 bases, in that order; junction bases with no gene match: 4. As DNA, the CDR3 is TGCGCCAGCAGCTTCTCCGGGACAGGCAATCAGCCCCAGCATTTT. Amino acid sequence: CASSFSGTGNQPQHF.

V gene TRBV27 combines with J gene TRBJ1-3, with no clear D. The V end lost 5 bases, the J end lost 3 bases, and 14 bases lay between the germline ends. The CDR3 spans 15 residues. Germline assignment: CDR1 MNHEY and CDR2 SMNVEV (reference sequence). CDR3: CASSPSGRNGNTIYF. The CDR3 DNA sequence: TGTGCCAGCAGTCCGTCTGGGAGGAATGGAAACACCATATATTTT.

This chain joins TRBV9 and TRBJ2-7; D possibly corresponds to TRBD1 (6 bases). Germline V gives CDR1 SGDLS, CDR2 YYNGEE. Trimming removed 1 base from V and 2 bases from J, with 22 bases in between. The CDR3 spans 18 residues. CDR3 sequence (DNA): TGTGCCAGCAGCGTAAGGGACATGACGGCCCGAGGAACCTACGAGCAGTACTTC. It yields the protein CASSVRDMTARGTYEQYF.

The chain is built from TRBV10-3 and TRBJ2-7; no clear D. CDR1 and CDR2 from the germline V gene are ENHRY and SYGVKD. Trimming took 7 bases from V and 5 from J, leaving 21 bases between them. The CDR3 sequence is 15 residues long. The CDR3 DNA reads TGTGCCATCATCGCGAGAGACGGGTCCCGGGACGAGCAGTACTTC. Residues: CAIIARDGSRDEQYF.

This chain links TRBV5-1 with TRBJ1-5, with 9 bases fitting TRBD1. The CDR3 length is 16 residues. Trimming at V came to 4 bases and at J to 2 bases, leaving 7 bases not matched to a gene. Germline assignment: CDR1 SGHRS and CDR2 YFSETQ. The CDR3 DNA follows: TGCGCCAGCAGCCTGACAGGGGGAAACGGCAATCAGCCCCAGCATTTT. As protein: CASSLTGGNGNQPQHF.

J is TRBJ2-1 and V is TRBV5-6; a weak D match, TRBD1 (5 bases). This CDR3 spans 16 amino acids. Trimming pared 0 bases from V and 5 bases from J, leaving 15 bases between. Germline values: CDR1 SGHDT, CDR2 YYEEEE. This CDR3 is CASSLASQGWNNEQFF. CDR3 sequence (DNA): TGTGCCAGCAGCTTGGCCTCCCAGGGCTGGAACAATGAGCAGTTCTTC.

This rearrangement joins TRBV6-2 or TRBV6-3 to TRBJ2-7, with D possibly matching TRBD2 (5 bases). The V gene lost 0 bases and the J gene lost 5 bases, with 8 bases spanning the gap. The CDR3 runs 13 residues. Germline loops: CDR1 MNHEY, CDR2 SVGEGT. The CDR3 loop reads CASSYSERDEQYF. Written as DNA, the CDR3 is TGTGCCAGCAGTTACTCGGAGAGGGACGAGCAGTACTTC.

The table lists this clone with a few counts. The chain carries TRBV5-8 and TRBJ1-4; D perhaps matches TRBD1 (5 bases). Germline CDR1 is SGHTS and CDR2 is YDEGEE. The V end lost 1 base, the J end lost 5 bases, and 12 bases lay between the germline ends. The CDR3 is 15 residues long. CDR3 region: CASSLSGHRNEKLFF. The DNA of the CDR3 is TGTGCCAGCAGCTTGTCTGGACATCGGAATGAAAAACTGTTTTTT.

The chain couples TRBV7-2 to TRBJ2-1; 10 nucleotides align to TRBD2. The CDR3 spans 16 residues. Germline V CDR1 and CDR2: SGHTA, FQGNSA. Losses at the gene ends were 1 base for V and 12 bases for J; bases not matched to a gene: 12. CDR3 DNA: TGTGCCAGCAGCTTAGGGACTAGCGGACTATCTCAGAGGCAGTTCTTC. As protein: CASSLGTSGLSQRQFF.

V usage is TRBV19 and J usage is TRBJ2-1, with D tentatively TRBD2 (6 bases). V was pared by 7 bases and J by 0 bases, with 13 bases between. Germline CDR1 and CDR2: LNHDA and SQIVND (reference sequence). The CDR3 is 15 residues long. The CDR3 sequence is CASMIAAGSYNEQFF. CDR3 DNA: TGTGCCAGTATGATAGCGGCAGGCTCCTACAATGAGCAGTTCTTC.

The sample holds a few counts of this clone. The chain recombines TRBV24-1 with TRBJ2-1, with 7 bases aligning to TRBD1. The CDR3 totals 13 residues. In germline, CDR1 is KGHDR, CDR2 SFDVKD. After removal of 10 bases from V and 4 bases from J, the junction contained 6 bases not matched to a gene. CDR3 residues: CATGEQGYNEQFF. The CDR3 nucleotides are TGTGCCACTGGGGAACAGGGGTACAATGAGCAGTTCTTC.

The chain's CDR3 is CASSLFPTQQGANGYTF. CDR3 nucleotide sequence: TGTGCCAGCAGTTTATTCCCGACACAACAGGGGGCGAATGGCTACACCTTC. The chain recombines TRBV28 with TRBJ1-2; TRBD1 matches at 9 bases. The V segment lost 1 base and the J segment 6 bases; nucleotides outside the gene matches: 12. The CDR3 extends over 17 amino acids. The germline gives CDR1 MDHEN, CDR2 SYDVKM.

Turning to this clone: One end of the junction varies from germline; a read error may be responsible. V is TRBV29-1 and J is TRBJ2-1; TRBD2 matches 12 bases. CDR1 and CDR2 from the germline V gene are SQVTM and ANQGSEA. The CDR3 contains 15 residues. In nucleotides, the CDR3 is TGCAGCGTTCAAGATCCGGGACTAGCGGGTAATGAGCAGTTCTTC. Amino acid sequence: CSVQDPGLAGNEQFF.

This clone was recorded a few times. CDR3 loop: CASSPPGSSYNEQFF. In DNA, the CDR3 is TGTGCCAGCTCACCACCGGGGAGCTCCTACAATGAGCAGTTCTTC. The genes are TRBV18 and TRBJ2-1; the D gene is possibly TRBD2 (5 bases). Germline CDR1 and CDR2: KGHSH and LQKENI. This CDR3 spans 15 amino acids. V was cut by 0 bases and J by 0 bases, with 6 bases left in between. Full variable domain (rest looked up from reference TRBV18 and TRBJ2-1): NAGVMQNPRHLVRRRGQEARLRCSPMKGHSHVYWYRQLPEEGLKFMVYLQKENIIDESGMPKERFSAEFPKEGPSILRIQQVVRGDSAAYFCASSPPGSSYNEQFFGPGTRLTVL.

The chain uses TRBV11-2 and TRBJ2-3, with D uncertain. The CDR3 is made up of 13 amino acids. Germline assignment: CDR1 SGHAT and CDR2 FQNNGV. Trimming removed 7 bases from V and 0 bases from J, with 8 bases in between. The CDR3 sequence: CASMGTSTDTQYF. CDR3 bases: TGTGCCAGCATGGGCACGAGCACAGATACGCAGTATTTT.

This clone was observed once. Here the CDR3 DNA reads TGTGCCAGCTCACGGACTAGCGCAAGCACAGATACGCAGTATTTT. It codes for CASSRTSASTDTQYF. The chain employs TRBV18 and TRBJ2-3; 9 nucleotides agree with TRBD2. CDR1 is KGHSH and CDR2 is LQKENI in the germline V gene. With V trimmed by 4 bases and J by 0 bases, 2 bases remained unmatched. This CDR3 region has 15 residues.

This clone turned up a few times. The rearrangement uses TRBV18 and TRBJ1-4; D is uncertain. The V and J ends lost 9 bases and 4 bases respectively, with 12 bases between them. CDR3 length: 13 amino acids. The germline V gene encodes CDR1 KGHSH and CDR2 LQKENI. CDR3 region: CASQPQSNEKLFF. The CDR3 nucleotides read TGTGCCAGTCAACCACAGAGTAATGAAAAACTGTTTTTT.

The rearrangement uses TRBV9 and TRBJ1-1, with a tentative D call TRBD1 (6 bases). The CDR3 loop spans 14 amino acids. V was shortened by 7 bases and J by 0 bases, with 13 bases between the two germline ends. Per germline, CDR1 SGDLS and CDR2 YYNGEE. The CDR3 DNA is TGTGCCAGCCAGGGGTCGGGGATGAACACTGAAGCTTTCTTT. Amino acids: CASQGSGMNTEAFF.

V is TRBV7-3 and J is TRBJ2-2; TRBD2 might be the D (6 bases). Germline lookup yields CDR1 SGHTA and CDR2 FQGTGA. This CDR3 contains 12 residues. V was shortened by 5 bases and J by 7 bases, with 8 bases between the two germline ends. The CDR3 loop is CASSRGFGELFF. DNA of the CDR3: TGTGCCAGCAGCCGGGGGTTCGGGGAGCTGTTTTTT.